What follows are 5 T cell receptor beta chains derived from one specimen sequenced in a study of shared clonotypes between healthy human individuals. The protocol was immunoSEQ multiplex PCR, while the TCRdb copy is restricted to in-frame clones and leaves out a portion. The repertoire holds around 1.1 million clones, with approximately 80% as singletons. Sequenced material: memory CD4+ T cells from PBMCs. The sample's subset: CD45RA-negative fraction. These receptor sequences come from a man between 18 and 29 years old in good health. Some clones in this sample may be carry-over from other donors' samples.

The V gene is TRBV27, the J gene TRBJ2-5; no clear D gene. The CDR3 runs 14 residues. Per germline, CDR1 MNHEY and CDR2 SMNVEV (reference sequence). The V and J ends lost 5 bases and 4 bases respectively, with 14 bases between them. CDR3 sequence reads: CASSPHRERETQYF. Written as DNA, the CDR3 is TGTGCCAGCAGTCCCCATCGAGAAAGAGAGACCCAGTACTTC.

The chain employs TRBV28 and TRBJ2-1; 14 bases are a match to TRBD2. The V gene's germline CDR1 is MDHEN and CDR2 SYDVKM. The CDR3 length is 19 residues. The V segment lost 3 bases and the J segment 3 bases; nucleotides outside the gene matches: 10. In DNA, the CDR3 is TGTGCCAGCAGTTTCGGACTAGCGGGAGGCCTCGGCTACTACAATGAGCAGTTCTTC. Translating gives CASSFGLAGGLGYYNEQFF. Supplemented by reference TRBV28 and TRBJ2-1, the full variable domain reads DVKVTQSSRYLVKRTGEKVFLECVQDMDHENMFWYRQDPGLGLRLIYFSYDVKMKEKGDIPEGYSVSREKKERFSLILESASTNQTSMYLCASSFGLAGGLGYYNEQFFGPGTRLTVL.

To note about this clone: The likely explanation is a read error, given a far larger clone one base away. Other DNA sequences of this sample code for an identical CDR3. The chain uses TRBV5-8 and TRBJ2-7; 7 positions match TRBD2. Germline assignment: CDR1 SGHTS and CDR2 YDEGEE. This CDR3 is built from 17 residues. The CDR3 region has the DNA TGTGCCAGCAGCTTGGTTCCTAGCGGAAGGAGCTCCTATGAGCAGTACTTC. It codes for CASSLVPSGRSSYEQYF.

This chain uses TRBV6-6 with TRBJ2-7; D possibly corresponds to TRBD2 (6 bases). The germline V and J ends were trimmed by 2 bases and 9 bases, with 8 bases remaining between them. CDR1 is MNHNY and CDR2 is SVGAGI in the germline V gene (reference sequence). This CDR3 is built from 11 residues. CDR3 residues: CASSYAGRQYF. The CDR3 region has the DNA TGTGCCAGCAGTTACGCGGGGAGGCAGTACTTC.

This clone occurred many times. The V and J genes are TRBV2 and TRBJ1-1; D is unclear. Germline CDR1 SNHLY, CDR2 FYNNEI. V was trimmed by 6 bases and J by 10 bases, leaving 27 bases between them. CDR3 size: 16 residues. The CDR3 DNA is TGTGCCAGCAGGATAAAGCCACCTAACGCCCTTGGTGGAGCTTTCTTT. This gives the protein CASRIKPPNALGGAFF.